These 14 T cell receptor beta chains share one sample of origin, sequenced in a study of monozygotic twins with inflammatory bowel disease. After re-calling the 5' RACE reads, TCRdb lists one entry per CDR3 protein, DNA absent. The sample spans some 440,000 distinct CDR3 sequences; the ten largest clones claim 2% to 3%. Sequencing was done on a sample of blood. The receptors shown here come from a human donor with ulcerative colitis or Crohn's disease, or a healthy co-twin of an affected twin (not recorded which).

The V and J genes are TRBV7-2 and TRBJ2-2; the D call from TCRdb, TRBD1, cannot be confirmed without DNA. There are 16 residues in the CDR3. Germline CDR1 reads SGHTA; CDR2 reads FQGNSA. This CDR3 is CASSSDRAGNTGELFF.

The chain combines TRBV10-3 with TRBJ2-1; TCRdb reports TRBD2, a call that lacks DNA to check it against. CDR3 size: 18 residues. Germline lookup yields CDR1 ENHRY and CDR2 SYGVKD. CDR3 residues: CAIRSGTSGEGVYNEQFF.

The rearrangement links TRBV5-1 to TRBJ1-1; as DNA is missing, the TRBD1 call by TCRdb cannot be tested. This CDR3 has 15 residues. The germline gives CDR1 SGHRS, CDR2 YFSETQ. This CDR3 is CASSIQTGGATEAFF.

The chain has TRBV12-3 or TRBV12-4 and TRBJ1-3. The CDR3 has 15 amino acids. CDR3 amino acids: CASGRIGSSGNTIYF.

This chain joins TRBV7-8 and TRBJ2-7; the TCRdb call, TRBD2, lacks DNA for checking. The CDR3 is 14 residues long. Germline loops: CDR1 SGHVS, CDR2 FQNEAQ. The CDR3 reads CASSLKGLTYEQYF.

The chain carries TRBV12-3 or TRBV12-4 and TRBJ2-1; the D call of TRBD1 rests on TCRdb alone, since no DNA is present to check it. The CDR3 has 13 amino acids. The CDR3 loop reads CASKPDTYNEQFF.

V gene TRBV3-1 combines with J gene TRBJ2-1; TCRdb indicates TRBD2, and absent DNA this call remains unverified. The CDR3 spans 13 residues. Germline V CDR1 and CDR2: LGHDT, YNNKEL (reference sequence). The CDR3 loop reads CASLGGESLEQFF.

This sequence joins TRBV10-3 and TRBJ2-5. The CDR3 is 13 amino acids. From germline, CDR1 is ENHRY and CDR2 SYGVKD. The CDR3 here is CAISVGTQETQYF.

V usage is TRBV12-3 or TRBV12-4 and J usage is TRBJ1-3; there is no DNA to check the TCRdb D call of TRBD1. This CDR3 has 15 residues. CDR3 protein: CASTLSGGSGNTIYF.

The chain carries TRBV29-1 and TRBJ2-7; as DNA is missing, the TRBD2 call by TCRdb cannot be tested. This CDR3 region has 14 residues. Germline V lookup: CDR1 SQVTM, CDR2 ANQGSEA. The CDR3 loop reads CSVTSGLSSYEQYF.

CDR3 protein: CASSVGLEGGNSPLHF. This chain connects TRBV9 to TRBJ1-6. Germline CDR1 and CDR2: SGDLS and YYNGEE. The CDR3 sequence is 16 residues long. Variable domain in full (rest from reference TRBV9 and TRBJ1-6): DSGVTQTPKHLITATGQRVTLRCSPRSGDLSVYWYQQSLDQGLQFLIQYYNGEERAKGNILERFSAQQFPDLHSELNLSSLELGDSALYFCASSVGLEGGNSPLHFGNGTRLTVT.

The chain joins TRBV5-1 to TRBJ2-1; the TRBD1 assignment by TCRdb is unverifiable without DNA. The CDR3 has 14 residues. Germline V CDR1 and CDR2: SGHRS, YFSETQ. CDR3 in amino acids: CASSSPGEINEQFF.

The rearrangement uses TRBV11-2 and TRBJ2-1; TCRdb picks TRBD1, but there is no DNA to check that call. The CDR3 consists of 16 residues. CDR1 is SGHAT, CDR2 FQNNGV, per germline. CDR3 amino acids: CASSSWAGGAGNEQFF.

This sequence joins TRBV5-1 and TRBJ2-1. Germline V CDR1 and CDR2: SGHRS, YFSETQ. The CDR3 sequence is 15 residues long. The CDR3 region is CASSLAGLGYNEQFF. The complete variable domain, with remaining parts taken from reference TRBV5-1 and TRBJ2-1, reads KAGVTQTPRYLIKTRGQQVTLSCSPISGHRSVSWYQQTPGQGLQFLFEYFSETQRNKGNFPGRFSGRQFSNSRSEMNVSTLELGDSALYLCASSLAGLGYNEQFFGPGTRLTVL.